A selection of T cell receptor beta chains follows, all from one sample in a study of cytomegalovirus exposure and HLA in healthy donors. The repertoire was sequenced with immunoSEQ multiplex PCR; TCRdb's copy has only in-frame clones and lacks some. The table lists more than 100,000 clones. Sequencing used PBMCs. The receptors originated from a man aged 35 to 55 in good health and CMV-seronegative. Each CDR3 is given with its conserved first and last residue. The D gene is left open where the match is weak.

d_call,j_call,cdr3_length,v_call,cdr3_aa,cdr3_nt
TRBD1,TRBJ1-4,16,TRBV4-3,CASSQDYRGKEEKLFF,TGCGCCAGCAGCCAAGACTACAGGGGGAAGGAGGAAAAACTGTTTTTT
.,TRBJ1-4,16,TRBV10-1,CASTEGENTTNEKLFF,TGCGCCAGCACCGAGGGGGAAAATACAACTAATGAAAAACTGTTTTTT
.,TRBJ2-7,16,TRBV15,CATSSRGGTVSYEQYF,TGTGCCACCAGCAGCCGAGGGGGTACAGTCTCCTACGAGCAGTACTTC
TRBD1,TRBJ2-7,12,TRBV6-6,CASSTQRQGGSF,TGTGCCAGCAGTACTCAAAGACAGGGTGGGAGCTTC
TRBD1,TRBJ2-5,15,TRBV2,CASSPGQGARETQYF,TGTGCCAGCAGTCCGGGACAGGGGGCGAGGGAGACCCAGTACTTC
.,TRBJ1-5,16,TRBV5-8,CASSLGRGNSNQPQHF,TGTGCCAGCAGCTTGGGCAGGGGTAATAGCAATCAGCCCCAGCATTTT
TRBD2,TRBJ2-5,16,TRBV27,CASSYARLAGDETQYF,TGTGCCAGCAGTTATGCCCGACTAGCGGGAGATGAGACCCAGTACTTC
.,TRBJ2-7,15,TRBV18,CASSPPSDSSYEQYF,TGTGCCAGCTCACCTCCTTCTGACAGTTCCTACGAGCAGTACTTC
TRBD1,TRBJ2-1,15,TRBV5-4,CASSLKTGVSNEQFF,TGTGCCAGCAGCTTGAAGACAGGGGTAAGCAATGAGCAGTTCTTC
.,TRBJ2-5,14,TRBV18,CASSPEGAQATQYF,TGTGCCAGCTCACCGGAAGGGGCGCAAGCGACCCAGTACTTC
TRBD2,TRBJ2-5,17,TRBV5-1,CASSQVSGSHRRETQYF,TGCGCCAGCAGCCAAGTTAGCGGGAGCCATAGAAGGGAGACCCAGTACTTC
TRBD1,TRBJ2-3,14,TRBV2,CASTRDRGTDTQYF,TGTGCCAGCACCCGGGACAGGGGCACAGATACGCAGTATTTT
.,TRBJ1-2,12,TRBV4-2,CASSQGTDGYTF,TGTGCCAGCAGCCAAGGGACAGATGGCTACACCTTC
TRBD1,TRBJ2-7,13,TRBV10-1,CASSEWNRGEQYF,TGCGCCAGCAGTGAGTGGAACAGGGGCGAGCAGTACTTC